The clone carrying this T cell receptor beta chain appeared once. Its antigen is unknown. These data belong to a study of CD8 T cells in Susac syndrome. Study conclusions and caveats: It was acknowledged in the study that its TCR sequencing and HLA analysis involved a relatively small number of individuals.

cDNA came from 0.5 to 1 ug RNA primed by random hexamers. The immunoSEQ assay covered 54 Vbeta and 13 Jbeta segments for CDR3. TCRdb redid the calling of the immunoSEQ multiplex PCR reads with MiXCR, one entry per CDR3 protein. There are 250,000 to 300,000 distinct CDR3 sequences in the sample; approximately 85% occur only once, and approximately 0.11% lies in the top ten. Germline CDR1 LNHDA, CDR2 SQIVND (reference sequence). The CDR3 sequence is 14 residues long. The ends were cut back, 3 bases at V and 2 bases at J, with 11 bases in the middle. Sequencing of TCR beta was carried out in blood CD8+ and CD4+ T cells.

The chain links TRBV19 to TRBJ2-7; D is possibly TRBD2 (5 bases). This TCR came from a human donor with multiple sclerosis. Sequencing was carried out using CD8+ T cells from PBMCs. The CDR3 nucleotides read TGTGCCAGTAGTATGGGGAGTGGGGCCTACGAGCAGTACTTC. Translating it yields CASSMGSGAYEQYF.